The sequence of this T cell receptor (beta chain) was determined in a study of shared clonotypes between healthy human individuals. Across the study: Plates per donor: three CD4 naive, three CD4 memory, two CD8 naive, one CD8 memory.

Per germline, CDR1 SQVTM and CDR2 ANQGSEA. Trimming removed 1 base from V and 4 bases from J, with 7 bases in between. The CDR3 runs to 12 residues. The material for each subset, its genomic DNA, was split evenly across several immunoSEQ plates. Produced via immunoSEQ multiplex PCR; TCRdb's table is partial and in-frame only. The table has 550,000 to 800,000 clones, around 72% seen once; the top ten hold less than 2%. Specimen: memory CD4+ T cells sorted from blood. Subset specified: CD45RA-negative fraction. The clonotype was recovered from a woman under 40 in good health. The chain links TRBV29-1 to TRBJ1-1, with no clear D. For the CDR3, the DNA is TGCAGCGTTGAAGGGGGAGGCACTGAAGCTTTCTTT. Translated, it gives CSVEGGGTEAFF. The whole variable domain, remainder taken from reference TRBV29-1 and TRBJ1-1, is SAVISQKPSRDICQRGTSLTIQCQVDSQVTMMFWYRQQPGQSLTLIATANQGSEATYESGFVIDKFPISRPNLTFSTLTVSNMSPEDSSIYLCSVEGGGTEAFFGQGTRLTVV.